The 27 T cell receptor beta chains reported below all come from one sample, sequenced in a study of cytomegalovirus exposure and HLA in healthy donors. The PCR employed 60 Vbeta primers together with 13 Jbeta primers. Only in-frame clones appear in the TCRdb table, and some are missing; sequencing was by immunoSEQ multiplex PCR. The repertoire includes approximately 210,000 clones, around 83% of them detected once, and 0.85% to 1.4% sits in the top ten. Source material: PBMCs. These TCRs come from a woman in her thirties or forties in good health and CMV-seronegative.

The rearrangement joins TRBV19 to TRBJ1-1; unclear D gene. V was pared by 9 bases and J by 1 base, with 12 bases between. The CDR3 consists of 13 residues. Germline V gene sequence: CDR1 LNHDA, CDR2 SQIVND (reference sequence). The CDR3 nucleotides are TGTGCCAGCTCCTGGCGGCAGAACACTGAAGCTTTCTTT. It specifies CASSWRQNTEAFF. Variable domain in full (rest from reference TRBV19 and TRBJ1-1): DGGITQSPKYLFRKEGQNVTLSCEQNLNHDAMYWYRQDPGQGLRLIYYSQIVNDFQKGDIAEGYSVSREKKESFPLTVTSAQKNPTAFYLCASSWRQNTEAFFGQGTRLTVV.

This chain joins TRBV7-9 and TRBJ1-2, with 7 bases matching TRBD1. J was trimmed by 0 bases and V by 5 bases; bases with no gene match: 6. Looked up from germline, CDR1 is SEHNR and CDR2 is FQNEAQ (reference sequence). This CDR3 has 15 amino acids. The CDR3 nucleotides read TGTGCCAGCAGCCCCGGGGGACAGACTAACTATGGCTACACCTTC. Translating gives CASSPGGQTNYGYTF.

V and J are TRBV19 and TRBJ2-1, with 12 bases fitting TRBD2. This CDR3 region has 15 residues. After removal of 7 bases from V and 10 bases from J, the junction contained 11 bases not matched to a gene. The germline V gene encodes CDR1 LNHDA and CDR2 SQIVND (reference sequence). The CDR3 here is CASKPTSGSNSEQFF. The CDR3, as DNA: TGTGCCAGTAAACCGACTAGCGGGAGTAATTCGGAGCAGTTCTTC.

V and J are TRBV4-1 and TRBJ2-3; no definite D call. The germline gives CDR1 MGHRA, CDR2 YSYEKL. This CDR3 region has 14 residues. V lost 4 bases and J lost 3, with 11 bases in between. Here the CDR3 reads CASSRGMGTDTQYF. The CDR3 bases are TGCGCCAGCAGCCGCGGAATGGGTACAGATACGCAGTATTTT.

The chain couples TRBV19 to TRBJ2-4, with 9 bases matching TRBD2. Germline V lookup: CDR1 LNHDA, CDR2 SQIVND (reference sequence). With V trimmed by 1 base and J by 2 bases, 6 bases remained unmatched. CDR3 length: 17 amino acids. CDR3 protein: CASSIASLAGSKNIQYF. The CDR3 DNA is TGTGCCAGTAGTATAGCTTCCCTAGCGGGGTCCAAAAACATTCAGTACTTC.

The chain joins TRBV19 to TRBJ1-2; D is unresolved. Trimming took 1 base from V and 4 from J, leaving 7 bases between them. Germline CDR1 and CDR2: LNHDA and SQIVND (reference sequence). The CDR3 spans 13 residues. Written as DNA, the CDR3 is TGTGCCAGTAGTATAGGGCAGTCCTATGGCTACACCTTC. Translating gives CASSIGQSYGYTF.

The CDR3 region has the DNA TGTGCCAGCAGCTTCCTAGCGGGTGGTGAGACCCAGTACTTC. It encodes CASSFLAGGETQYF. The gene calls are TRBV5-5 and TRBJ2-5; 8 nucleotides agree with TRBD2. V lost 2 bases and J lost 5; bases outside the gene matches: 5. The CDR3 has 14 amino acids. Germline CDR1 reads SGHKS; CDR2 reads YYEKEE (reference sequence).

Of note for this clone: At one boundary the junction diverges from the germline segment, which might be a read error. CDR3 amino acids: CASSLEYNTKAFF. The CDR3 DNA reads as TGTGCCAGCAGCTTAGAGTATAACACTAAAGCTTTCTTT. J is TRBJ1-1 and V is TRBV11-3; D is ambiguous. The CDR3 totals 13 residues. In germline, CDR1 is SGHNT, CDR2 YENEEA.

The chain recombines TRBV10-3 with TRBJ2-2, with TRBD2 identical over 11 bases. The CDR3 sequence is 18 residues long. The V and J ends lost 2 bases and 6 bases, in that order; junction bases with no gene match: 11. Germline V gene sequence: CDR1 ENHRY, CDR2 SYGVKD. The CDR3 is CAISEALGASGRPGELFF. The CDR3 nucleotides read TGTGCCATCAGTGAGGCATTAGGGGCTAGCGGGAGGCCCGGGGAGCTGTTTTTT.

The CDR3 bases are TGTGCCAGCAGCGCCACGGGACAGGGGAGCAATGAGCAGTTCTTC. Its protein product is CASSATGQGSNEQFF. V is TRBV5-5 and J is TRBJ2-1; 10 bases agree with TRBD1. The junction had 7 bases not matched to a gene; V was cut back by 4 bases and J by 6 bases. The CDR3 has 15 residues. Germline lookup yields CDR1 SGHKS and CDR2 YYEKEE (reference sequence).

The chain is built from TRBV9 and TRBJ2-2; TRBD1 is a possible D gene (5 bases). The CDR3 is 14 residues long. CDR1 and CDR2 from the germline V gene are SGDLS and YYNGEE. Trimming cost V 2 bases and J 7 bases, with 12 bases left between them. CDR3 in DNA: TGTGCCAGCAGCGTTGGGGCTGAGAGCGGGGAGCTGTTTTTT. This encodes CASSVGAESGELFF.

A note on this clone: One junction end does not reproduce the germline sequence, and a read error may be involved. The rearrangement joins TRBV19 to TRBJ1-3; D is ambiguous. Germline V gene data show CDR1 as LNHDA and CDR2 as SQIVND (reference sequence). The CDR3 is 14 residues long. The CDR3 DNA is TGTGCCAATAGTATAGGCGGAATTGGTAACACCATATATTTT. Protein sequence: CANSIGGIGNTIYF.

V gene TRBV5-4 combines with J gene TRBJ2-2; 8 bases match TRBD2. V gave up 7 bases and J gave up 5 bases; unmatched junction bases: 10. The germline V gene has CDR1 SGHNT and CDR2 YYREEE (reference sequence). This CDR3 comprises 15 residues. This CDR3 is CASFTAGAQTGELFF. As DNA, the CDR3 is TGTGCCAGCTTCACAGCGGGAGCACAGACCGGGGAGCTGTTTTTT.

In regard to this clone: Other DNA sequences in the sample encode the same CDR3. This sequence joins TRBV19 and TRBJ1-1; D is ambiguous. Trimming removed 3 bases from V and 0 bases from J, with 5 bases in between. Germline V lookup: CDR1 LNHDA, CDR2 SQIVND (reference sequence). The CDR3 consists of 13 residues. CDR3 sequence (DNA): TGTGCCAGTAGTATTTCAGTGAACACTGAAGCTTTCTTT. This codes for CASSISVNTEAFF.

CDR3 sequence reads: CASSRATGDNRNTIYF. The CDR3 bases are TGTGCCAGCAGCAGAGCTACAGGGGATAACCGAAACACCATATATTTT. The rearrangement uses TRBV7-8 and TRBJ1-3; TRBD1 matches 7 bases. Germline CDR1 SGHVS, CDR2 FQNEAQ. V lost 5 bases to trimming and J lost 5 bases; unmatched junction nucleotides: 12. This CDR3 spans 16 amino acids.

The genes are TRBV6-4 and TRBJ2-7; TRBD1 is a possible D gene (5 bases). V lost 6 bases, J lost 1 base, and 10 bases lay in between. Germline V lookup: CDR1 MRHNA, CDR2 SNTAGT. The CDR3 is made up of 13 amino acids. CDR3 coding DNA: TGTGCCAGCAGCGTAGACAGTTCCTACGAGCAGTACTTC. The encoded protein is CASSVDSSYEQYF.

There are a few counts of this clone. The gene calls are TRBV6-4 and TRBJ2-2; 10 nucleotides agree with TRBD2. CDR3 length: 16 residues. Trimming at V came to 3 bases and at J to 7 bases, leaving 8 bases not matched to a gene. Germline CDR1 is MRHNA and CDR2 is SNTAGT. The CDR3 here is CASSELAGQGSGELFF. CDR3 nucleotide sequence: TGTGCCAGCAGTGAACTAGCGGGGCAGGGCAGCGGGGAGCTGTTTTTT.

This clone was seen more than once but under ten times. The CDR3 DNA is TGTGCCAGCAGACCCACAGGGGGCTTGGAGACCCAGTACTTC. The encoded protein is CASRPTGGLETQYF. The chain uses TRBV11-2 and TRBJ2-5; TRBD1 agrees at 9 bases. The length of the CDR3 is 14 residues. The germline V gene encodes CDR1 SGHAT and CDR2 FQNNGV. The junction had 7 bases not matched to a gene; V was cut back by 6 bases and J by 5 bases. The full variable domain, its missing parts supplied by reference TRBV11-2 and TRBJ2-5, is EAGVAQSPRYKIIEKRQSVAFWCNPISGHATLYWYQQILGQGPKLLIQFQNNGVVDDSQLPKDRFSAERLKGVDSTLKIQPAKLEDSAVYLCASRPTGGLETQYFGPGTRLLVL.

The rearrangement uses TRBV27 and TRBJ1-2; TRBD1 aligns across 7 bases. CDR1 and CDR2 from the germline V gene are MNHEY and SMNVEV (reference sequence). V trimming: 6 bases; J trimming: 7 bases; junction bases outside the gene matches: 11. This CDR3 has 14 residues. The CDR3, as DNA: TGTGCCAGCAGCCCCAGACAGGGTTTGAGTGGCTACACCTTC. Protein: CASSPRQGLSGYTF.

The chain has TRBV27 and TRBJ2-3, with 9 positions matching TRBD2. V shed 9 bases, J shed 4 bases, and the junction held 8 bases outside the gene matches. The CDR3 runs to 14 residues. Germline assignment: CDR1 MNHEY and CDR2 SMNVEV (reference sequence). The CDR3 sequence is CARDSGSRPDTQYF. The CDR3 DNA sequence: TGTGCCAGGGATAGCGGGAGCCGCCCAGATACGCAGTATTTT.

This clone showed up just a few times. The V gene is TRBV19, the J gene TRBJ1-3; 8 bases fit TRBD1. The CDR3 is 14 amino acids. V trimming: 10 bases; J trimming: 1 base; junction bases outside the gene matches: 6. Germline CDR1 and CDR2: LNHDA and SQIVND (reference sequence). The CDR3 loop is CATRTGSSGNTIYF. CDR3 sequence (DNA): TGTGCCACAAGGACAGGGTCATCTGGAAACACCATATATTTT.

This chain connects TRBV4-2 to TRBJ2-1; 9 nucleotides align to TRBD2. Germline CDR1 LGHNA, CDR2 YNFKEQ. This CDR3 has 15 residues. V gave up 0 bases and J gave up 9 bases; unmatched junction bases: 6. CDR3 nucleotides: TGTGCCAGCAGCCAAGATGGGCGGGAGGGAGGTGAGCAGTTCTTC. Protein product: CASSQDGREGGEQFF.

The chain carries TRBV10-3 and TRBJ1-5, with 8 bases matching TRBD1. Trimming removed 10 bases from V and 8 bases from J; junction bases left unmatched: 13. Germline loops: CDR1 ENHRY, CDR2 SYGVKD. CDR3 size: 14 residues. The CDR3 is CATQGRTGSEPQHF. For the CDR3, the DNA is TGTGCCACCCAAGGACGGACAGGGTCGGAGCCCCAGCATTTT.

The chain uses TRBV9 and TRBJ2-3; 7 positions match TRBD2. Germline V CDR1 and CDR2: SGDLS, YYNGEE. The CDR3 consists of 15 residues. The V gene end was trimmed by 4 bases and the J gene end by 8 bases; junction bases not matched to a gene: 13. The CDR3 bases are TGTGCCAGCAGCTTCCTAGCGGAGCGGGATGGTACGCAGTATTTT. Amino acids: CASSFLAERDGTQYF. Based on the CDR3 plus reference TRBV9 and TRBJ2-3, the full variable domain is DSGVTQTPKHLITATGQRVTLRCSPRSGDLSVYWYQQSLDQGLQFLIQYYNGEERAKGNILERFSAQQFPDLHSELNLSSLELGDSALYFCASSFLAERDGTQYFGPGTRLTVL.

The genes are TRBV9 and TRBJ2-5, with D maybe TRBD2 (6 bases). The V end lost 2 bases, the J end lost 4 bases, and 9 bases lay between the germline ends. The CDR3 is 13 residues long. Germline V lookup: CDR1 SGDLS, CDR2 YYNGEE. As DNA, the CDR3 is TGTGCCAGCAGCGTTGCGGGGCGAGAGACCCAGTACTTC. As protein: CASSVAGRETQYF. The whole variable domain, filled in from reference TRBV9 and TRBJ2-5, reads DSGVTQTPKHLITATGQRVTLRCSPRSGDLSVYWYQQSLDQGLQFLIQYYNGEERAKGNILERFSAQQFPDLHSELNLSSLELGDSALYFCASSVAGRETQYFGPGTRLLVL.

This chain joins TRBV2 and TRBJ2-1; 8 positions match TRBD2. The germline V gene has CDR1 SNHLY and CDR2 FYNNEI. There are 16 residues in the CDR3. Trimming at V came to 6 bases and at J to 4 bases, leaving 11 bases not matched to a gene. CDR3 sequence: CASRAASGRYYNEQFF. The CDR3 DNA is TGTGCCAGCAGAGCAGCGAGCGGGAGATATTACAATGAGCAGTTCTTC.

J is TRBJ1-1 and V is TRBV7-9; 8 nucleotides line up with TRBD1. Germline V lookup: CDR1 SEHNR, CDR2 FQNEAQ (reference sequence). Trimming removed 5 bases from V and 5 bases from J; junction bases left unmatched: 7. CDR3 length equals 14 residues. The CDR3 bases are TGTGCCAGCAGCACGACAGGGGTTGGGACTGAAGCTTTCTTT. Its translation is CASSTTGVGTEAFF.